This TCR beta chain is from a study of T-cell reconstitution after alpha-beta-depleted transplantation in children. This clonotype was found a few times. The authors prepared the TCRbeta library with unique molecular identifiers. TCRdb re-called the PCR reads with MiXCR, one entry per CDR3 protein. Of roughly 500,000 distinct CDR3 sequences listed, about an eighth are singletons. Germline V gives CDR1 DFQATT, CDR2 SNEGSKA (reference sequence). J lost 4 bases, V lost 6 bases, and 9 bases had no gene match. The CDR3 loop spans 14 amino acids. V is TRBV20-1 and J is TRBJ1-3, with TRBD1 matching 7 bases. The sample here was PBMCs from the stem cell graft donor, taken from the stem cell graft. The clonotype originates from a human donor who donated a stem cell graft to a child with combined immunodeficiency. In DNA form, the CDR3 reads TGCAGTGCGGATGACAGGGAAGGAGGAAACACCATATATTTT. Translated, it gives CSADDREGGNTIYF.